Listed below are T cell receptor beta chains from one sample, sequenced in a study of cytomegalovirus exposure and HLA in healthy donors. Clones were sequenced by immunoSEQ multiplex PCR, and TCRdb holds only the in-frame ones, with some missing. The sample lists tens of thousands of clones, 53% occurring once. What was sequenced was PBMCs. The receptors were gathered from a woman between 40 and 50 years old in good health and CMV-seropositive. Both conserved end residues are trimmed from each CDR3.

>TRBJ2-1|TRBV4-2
ASSQDLAGTSYNEQF
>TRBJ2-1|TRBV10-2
ASRPGLAGGAGSYNEQF
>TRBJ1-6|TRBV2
ASSERSGGRNSPLH
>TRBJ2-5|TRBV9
ASSVGTGGQTQY
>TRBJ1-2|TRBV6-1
ASSAQDYYGYT
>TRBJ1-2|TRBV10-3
AISADREYGYT
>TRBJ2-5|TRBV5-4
ASSSVYGTSRGRETQY
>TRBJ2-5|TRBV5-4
ASRGQGDQTQY
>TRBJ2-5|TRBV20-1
SAIGQETQY
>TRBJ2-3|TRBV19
ASSGLTQQY